The 12 T cell receptor beta chains below were found in one sample sequenced in a study of OX40 agonist ivuxolimab in advanced cancers. Here immunoSEQ multiplex PCR was the method, and the copy in TCRdb shows in-frame clones only, minus some. The profile shows approximately 60,000 clones, over 75% of them singletons. The material was CD4+ or CD8+ T cells sorted from blood, obtained in a trial of the OX40 agonist ivuxolimab. These TCRs come from an adult with an advanced solid tumor such as melanoma, head and neck, liver or kidney cancer.

This chain connects TRBV5-8 to TRBJ2-3, with 7 bases fitting TRBD2. The germline V gene encodes CDR1 SGHTS and CDR2 YDEGEE. J lost 0 bases, V lost 2 bases, and 3 bases had no gene match. The CDR3 has 15 amino acids. The CDR3 spells CASSFGSGSTDTQYF. CDR3 sequence (DNA): TGTGCCAGCAGCTTCGGTAGCGGGAGCACAGATACGCAGTATTTT.

This chain uses TRBV4-3 with TRBJ2-1; 8 nucleotides agree with TRBD2. Germline CDR1 LGHNA, CDR2 YSLEER. This CDR3 is built from 15 residues. V shed 4 bases, J shed 3 bases, and the junction held 5 bases outside the gene matches. The CDR3, as DNA: TGCGCCAGCAGCCTCCAGCGGGGGTACTACAATGAGCAGTTCTTC. The encoded protein is CASSLQRGYYNEQFF.

This clone was detected once. The CDR3 coding sequence is TGCGCCAGCAGCTTGGGGGACAGTAGGTACACTGAAGCTTTCTTT. Its translation: CASSLGDSRYTEAFF. The rearrangement links TRBV5-1 to TRBJ1-1; 7 bases align to TRBD1. V shed 0 bases and J 3 bases; nucleotides not matched to a gene: 5. The CDR3 is made up of 15 amino acids. Germline V gene lookup returns CDR1 SGHRS and CDR2 YFSETQ. Full variable domain (missing parts from reference TRBV5-1 and TRBJ1-1): KAGVTQTPRYLIKTRGQQVTLSCSPISGHRSVSWYQQTPGQGLQFLFEYFSETQRNKGNFPGRFSGRQFSNSRSEMNVSTLELGDSALYLCASSLGDSRYTEAFFGQGTRLTVV.

The V call is TRBV4-2, the J call TRBJ1-5, with D unresolved. Germline CDR1 and CDR2: LGHNA and YNFKEQ. CDR3 length: 15 amino acids. Trimming took 0 bases from V and 2 from J, leaving 8 bases between them. The CDR3 region has the DNA TGTGCCAGCAGCCAAGATCCGACGGGCAATCAGCCCCAGCATTTT. It yields the protein CASSQDPTGNQPQHF.

The V call is TRBV9, the J call TRBJ1-3; D call uncertain. This CDR3 contains 15 residues. Trimming left V 1 base short and J 0 bases short, with 8 bases between. Germline CDR1 SGDLS, CDR2 YYNGEE. The CDR3 loop reads CASSVQPSSGNTIYF. CDR3 DNA sequence: TGTGCCAGCAGCGTACAGCCGAGCTCTGGAAACACCATATATTTT.

The V call is TRBV28, the J call TRBJ1-2; D possibly corresponds to TRBD1 (5 bases). V lost 10 bases and J lost 4, with 10 bases in between. CDR1 is MDHEN and CDR2 is SYDVKM in the germline V gene. The CDR3 spans 11 residues. The CDR3 sequence is CATGGSYGYTF. DNA of the CDR3: TGTGCCACCGGGGGTAGCTATGGCTACACCTTC.

The CDR3 coding sequence is TGTGCCAGCACCCCGCAGACAGGTGATAATTCACCCCTCCACTTT. The encoded protein is CASTPQTGDNSPLHF. J is TRBJ1-6 and V is TRBV2; TRBD1 might be the D (6 bases). The CDR3 has 15 residues. V lost 7 bases, J lost 5 bases, and 15 bases lay in between. Germline V lookup: CDR1 SNHLY, CDR2 FYNNEI. The full variable domain, rest sourced from reference TRBV2 and TRBJ1-6, is EPEVTQTPSHQVTQMGQEVILRCVPISNHLYFYWYRQILGQKVEFLVSFYNNEISEKSEIFDDQFSVERPDGSNFTLKIRSTKLEDSAMYFCASTPQTGDNSPLHFGNGTRLTVT.

This chain links TRBV11-2 with TRBJ1-2, with 9 bases identical to TRBD1. V shed 5 bases, J shed 4 bases, and the junction held 5 bases outside the gene matches. The CDR3 has 14 residues. Germline V gene lookup returns CDR1 SGHAT and CDR2 FQNNGV. The CDR3 loop is CASSTGGEGYGYTF. Here the CDR3 DNA reads TGTGCCAGCAGCACAGGGGGCGAGGGCTATGGCTACACCTTC.

This chain uses TRBV7-2 with TRBJ2-1; 7 positions match TRBD2. This CDR3 contains 14 residues. The germline V gene encodes CDR1 SGHTA and CDR2 FQGNSA. V lost 6 bases and J lost 9; bases outside the gene matches: 11. In nucleotides, the CDR3 is TGTGCCAGCAGATCTAGCGGCGGGATGGGTGAGCAGTTCTTC. This codes for CASRSSGGMGEQFF.

This CDR3 reads CASSLAGLYGYTF. CDR3 DNA sequence: TGTGCCAGCAGCTTAGCCGGCCTGTATGGCTACACCTTC. The rearrangement joins TRBV7-8 to TRBJ1-2; D gene uncertain. The V end lost 0 bases, the J end lost 5 bases, and 7 bases lay between the germline ends. CDR3 length: 13 residues. Germline values: CDR1 SGHVS, CDR2 FQNEAQ.

The chain has TRBV6-5 and TRBJ2-7; D not certain. This CDR3 has 15 residues. Trimming removed 0 bases at V and 3 bases at J, with 12 bases between. From germline, CDR1 is MNHEY and CDR2 SVGAGI. This chain's CDR3 is CASSYSVSSGYEQYF. Here the CDR3 DNA reads TGTGCCAGCAGTTACTCGGTCTCATCCGGCTACGAGCAGTACTTC.

The chain carries TRBV7-2 and TRBJ1-5, with 8 bases aligning to TRBD1. Germline values: CDR1 SGHTA, CDR2 FQGNSA. The length of the CDR3 is 20 residues. The J segment lost 1 base and the V segment lost 0 bases, leaving 14 bases of the junction unmatched. DNA for the CDR3: TGTGCCAGCAGCTTAGCCGGTGGCAGGGGGCGCGGGATCAGCAATCAGCCCCAGCATTTT. Translated, it gives CASSLAGGRGRGISNQPQHF. The full variable domain, completed using reference TRBV7-2 and TRBJ1-5, is GAGVSQSPSNKVTEKGKDVELRCDPISGHTALYWYRQSLGQGLEFLIYFQGNSAPDKSGLPSDRFSAERTGGSVSTLTIQRTQQEDSAVYLCASSLAGGRGRGISNQPQHFGDGTRLSIL.